Shown below are 23 T cell receptor beta chains from a single sample sequenced in a study of beta chain features in type 1 diabetes. Since all of the isolated RNA was reverse transcribed, expressed TCRB transcripts were what got sequenced. Generated by immunoSEQ multiplex PCR, the TCRdb table keeps only in-frame clones and is missing some. The profile covers roughly 380,000 clones, with less than 20% appearing a single time and under 0.05% taken by the ten largest. The sequenced sample consisted of naive CD4+ T cells from blood. These receptors were obtained from a woman aged 18-29 years in good health.

This chain uses TRBV15 with TRBJ2-5; 7 bases are a match to TRBD1. The V gene's germline CDR1 is LNHNV and CDR2 YYDKDF (reference sequence). V shed 6 bases and J 5 bases; nucleotides not matched to a gene: 3. The length of the CDR3 is 12 residues. CDR3 loop: CATSQGVETQYF. CDR3 nucleotides: TGTGCCACCAGTCAGGGGGTGGAGACCCAGTACTTC.

This clone was found a few times. The J gene is TRBJ2-7, the V gene TRBV27; 11 bases align to TRBD1. The CDR3 length is 16 residues. Germline V gives CDR1 MNHEY, CDR2 SMNVEV (reference sequence). The V segment lost 5 bases and the J segment 3 bases; nucleotides outside the gene matches: 9. The CDR3 region is CASSPGRDRGDYEQYF. In DNA, the CDR3 is TGTGCCAGCAGTCCTGGCCGGGACAGGGGGGACTACGAGCAGTACTTC.

The rearrangement uses TRBV5-4 and TRBJ2-1; 7 bases line up with TRBD2. V shed 5 bases and J 4 bases; nucleotides not matched to a gene: 9. This CDR3 spans 15 amino acids. Germline lookup yields CDR1 SGHNT and CDR2 YYREEE (reference sequence). CDR3: CASRSLGGNYNEQFF. Written as DNA, the CDR3 is TGTGCCAGCAGATCCCTGGGGGGGAATTACAATGAGCAGTTCTTC.

This clone was counted between two and nine times. This sequence joins TRBV5-1 and TRBJ2-5, with TRBD1 matching over 8 bases. The germline V gene has CDR1 SGHRS and CDR2 YFSETQ. The CDR3 is made up of 16 amino acids. The ends lost 1 base at V and 0 bases at J; junction bases unmatched: 5. The CDR3 region is CASSLRAGGYQETQYF. CDR3 in DNA: TGCGCCAGCAGCTTGCGGGCAGGGGGCTACCAAGAGACCCAGTACTTC. The full variable domain, completed using reference TRBV5-1 and TRBJ2-5, is KAGVTQTPRYLIKTRGQQVTLSCSPISGHRSVSWYQQTPGQGLQFLFEYFSETQRNKGNFPGRFSGRQFSNSRSEMNVSTLELGDSALYLCASSLRAGGYQETQYFGPGTRLLVL.

This clone has just a few counts. The chain joins TRBV4-2 to TRBJ2-5; 7 nucleotides match TRBD2. Germline V lookup: CDR1 LGHNA, CDR2 YNFKEQ. The V and J ends lost 1 base and 5 bases, in that order; junction bases with no gene match: 4. CDR3 length: 14 residues. CDR3 bases: TGTGCCAGCAGCCAAGGACTAGCTTGGGAGACCCAGTACTTC. It translates to CASSQGLAWETQYF.

The sample holds a few counts of this clone. The rearrangement uses TRBV18 and TRBJ2-1; perhaps TRBD1 as D (6 bases). Germline V gene data show CDR1 as KGHSH and CDR2 as LQKENI. The V end was cut by 3 bases, the J end by 7 bases, with 10 bases between. This CDR3 has 13 residues. DNA of the CDR3: TGTGCCAGCTCACCCACAGGGCTGAATGAGCAGTTCTTC. Translation: CASSPTGLNEQFF.

Worth noting for this clone: At one end the junction does not follow the germline gene, possibly because of a read error. This chain joins TRBV7-7 and TRBJ2-1; possible D gene TRBD1, 6 bases. This CDR3 has 16 amino acids. Germline lookup yields CDR1 SSHAT and CDR2 FNYEAQ (reference sequence). CDR3 DNA: TGTGCTAGCAGCTTAGTGCTAGGGGGTGGATACAATGAGCAGTTCTTC. Its protein product is CASSLVLGGGYNEQFF.

This clone was detected only a few times. The rearrangement joins TRBV7-9 to TRBJ2-7; D is perhaps TRBD2 (7 bases). The ends were cut back, 7 bases at V and 2 bases at J, with 12 bases in the middle. The V gene's germline CDR1 is SEHNR and CDR2 FQNEAQ (reference sequence). The CDR3 extends over 13 amino acids. The CDR3 sequence is CASTGGNPYEQYF. The CDR3 bases are TGTGCCAGCACGGGGGGCAATCCCTACGAGCAGTACTTC.

CDR3 bases: TGTGCCAGCAGCTACTTGGGCAGGACAGGAGTCAAAAATGAGCAGTTCTTC. Its protein is CASSYLGRTGVKNEQFF. The chain has TRBV7-9 and TRBJ2-1; 7 bases match TRBD1. The trim removed 4 bases at V and 7 bases at J, leaving 16 bases unmatched. CDR1 and CDR2 from the germline V gene are SEHNR and FQNEAQ (reference sequence). This CDR3 has 17 residues.

The V call is TRBV9, the J call TRBJ1-4; no clear D gene. The CDR3 is 15 amino acids. V dropped 0 bases and J dropped 7 bases, with 13 bases sitting between them. CDR1 SGDLS and CDR2 YYNGEE come from the germline V gene. The CDR3 nucleotides are TGTGCCAGCAGCGTAGGGGTCGCTGGAGGTGAAAAACTGTTTTTT. Translation: CASSVGVAGGEKLFF.

This clone was counted between two and nine times. V usage is TRBV21-1 and J usage is TRBJ2-6; TRBD1 is the table's D call and was not checked against the DNA. TRBV21-1 is a pseudogene locus. The CDR3 contains 16 residues. In nucleotides, the CDR3 is TGTGCCAGCAGCAGCGAACAGGACTCTGGGGCCAACGTCCTGACTTTC. This translates into CASSSEQDSGANVLTF.

This clone was seen a handful of times. The gene calls are TRBV5-1 and TRBJ2-5; perhaps TRBD2 as D (6 bases). This CDR3 is 14 amino acids long. V lost 4 bases and J lost 0, with 10 bases in between. Germline V gene data show CDR1 as SGHRS and CDR2 as YFSETQ. The CDR3 here is CASSRGTYQETQYF. The CDR3 DNA reads as TGCGCCAGCAGCCGTGGGACTTACCAAGAGACCCAGTACTTC.

This clone was observed a handful of times. The chain is built from TRBV5-4 and TRBJ2-5; D not certain. Trimming removed 0 bases from V and 7 bases from J, with 13 bases in between. The V gene's germline CDR1 is SGHNT and CDR2 YYREEE (reference sequence). The CDR3 runs to 14 residues. CDR3 DNA: TGTGCCAGCAGCTTGGAAGCGCAGCGTGCGACCCAGTACTTC. Amino acids: CASSLEAQRATQYF.

The chain couples TRBV7-2 to TRBJ2-6; no clear D gene. CDR1 SGHTA and CDR2 FQGNSA come from the germline V gene. There are 15 residues in the CDR3. V lost 5 bases and J 6 bases, leaving 14 bases between the germline ends. The CDR3 here is CASSAQSQVANVLTF. The CDR3 DNA is TGTGCCAGCAGCGCCCAGTCTCAGGTGGCCAACGTCCTGACTTTC.

V gene TRBV11-2 combines with J gene TRBJ2-1, with D possibly TRBD2 on 5 matching bases. From germline, CDR1 is SGHAT and CDR2 FQNNGV. V lost 5 bases to trimming and J lost 3 bases, with 17 bases between them. The CDR3 spans 16 residues. DNA for the CDR3: TGTGCCAGCAGCCCTCTTCGGGGAGAGCGCTACAATGAGCAGTTCTTC. Its translation: CASSPLRGERYNEQFF.

CDR3 sequence (DNA): TGTGCCAGCTCACCACCTACCGGGTACGAGCAGTACTTC. It yields the protein CASSPPTGYEQYF. The chain joins TRBV18 to TRBJ2-7; D remains unclear. The CDR3 runs 13 residues. Trimming removed 0 bases from V and 4 bases from J, with 7 bases in between. The germline V gene has CDR1 KGHSH and CDR2 LQKENI.

This clone was seen more than once but under ten times. The chain employs TRBV4-1 and TRBJ2-4; D might be TRBD1 (6 bases). This CDR3 has 18 residues. Per germline, CDR1 MGHRA and CDR2 YSYEKL. The V end lost 1 base, the J end lost 3 bases, and 19 bases lay between the germline ends. CDR3 bases: TGCGCCAGCAGCCAAGGGTCGGTACAGGGTCGGGTCAAAAACATTCAGTACTTC. It specifies CASSQGSVQGRVKNIQYF.

This clone was found a few times. The V gene is TRBV30, the J gene TRBJ1-4, with 8 bases aligning to TRBD1. Trimming removed 3 bases from V and 4 bases from J; junction bases left unmatched: 7. The CDR3 consists of 15 residues. CDR1 GTSNPN and CDR2 SVGIG come from the germline V gene (reference sequence). The CDR3 coding sequence is TGTGCCTGGAGCCCGGGACAGGACTTTAATGAAAAACTGTTTTTT. Translated, it gives CAWSPGQDFNEKLFF.

This clone turned up a few times. The chain combines TRBV18 with TRBJ1-2; D is uncertain. V lost 2 bases, J lost 0 bases, and 13 bases lay in between. CDR1 and CDR2 from the germline V gene are KGHSH and LQKENI. The CDR3 totals 16 residues. The CDR3 nucleotides read TGTGCCAGCTCACCATCAACGGGTAGCACTAACTATGGCTACACCTTC. Protein: CASSPSTGSTNYGYTF.

This clone was detected only a few times. V usage is TRBV10-3 and J usage is TRBJ2-7, with a possible D match to TRBD2 (5 bases). This CDR3 is built from 14 residues. The ends were cut back, 10 bases at V and 1 base at J, with 17 bases in the middle. Germline loops: CDR1 ENHRY, CDR2 SYGVKD. DNA of the CDR3: TGTGCCACCCTGGAGAGCGGTCAATCCTACGAGCAGTACTTC. This encodes CATLESGQSYEQYF.

This clone has only one observation. CDR3 region: CASTDLEGMNTEAFF. In DNA form, the CDR3 reads TGTGCCAGCACCGACCTAGAAGGCATGAACACTGAAGCTTTCTTT. The chain employs TRBV7-9 and TRBJ1-1; D ambiguous. CDR1 is SEHNR, CDR2 FQNEAQ, per germline (reference sequence). The CDR3 totals 15 residues. V dropped 7 bases and J dropped 0 bases, with 15 bases sitting between them. Based on the CDR3 plus reference TRBV7-9 and TRBJ1-1, the full variable domain is DTGVSQNPRHKITKRGQNVTFRCDPISEHNRLYWYRQTLGQGPEFLTYFQNEAQLEKSRLLSDRFSAERPKGSFSTLEIQRTEQGDSAMYLCASTDLEGMNTEAFFGQGTRLTVV.

This clone was seen a few times. The chain links TRBV30 to TRBJ1-4; no firm D call. Trimming removed 0 bases at V and 13 bases at J, with 12 bases between. The V gene's germline CDR1 is GTSNPN and CDR2 SVGIG (reference sequence). The CDR3 runs to 12 residues. The CDR3 region has the DNA TGTGCCTGGAGTGTAAGTGGAGGGCGACTGTTTTTT. It encodes CAWSVSGGRLFF. Full variable domain (missing parts from reference TRBV30 and TRBJ1-4): SQTIHQWPATLVQPVGSPLSLECTVEGTSNPNLYWYRQAAGRGLQLLFYSVGIGQISSEVPQNLSASRPQDRQFILSSKKLLLSDSGFYLCAWSVSGGRLFFGSGTQLSVL.

The rearrangement links TRBV5-4 to TRBJ2-3, with 14 bases aligning to TRBD2. The trim removed 4 bases at V and 1 base at J, leaving 8 bases unmatched. This CDR3 has 18 amino acids. Germline CDR1 is SGHNT and CDR2 is YYREEE (reference sequence). CDR3 DNA: TGTGCCAGCAGCCGCGGGACTAGCGGGGGCCATCGCACAGATACGCAGTATTTT. This translates into CASSRGTSGGHRTDTQYF.